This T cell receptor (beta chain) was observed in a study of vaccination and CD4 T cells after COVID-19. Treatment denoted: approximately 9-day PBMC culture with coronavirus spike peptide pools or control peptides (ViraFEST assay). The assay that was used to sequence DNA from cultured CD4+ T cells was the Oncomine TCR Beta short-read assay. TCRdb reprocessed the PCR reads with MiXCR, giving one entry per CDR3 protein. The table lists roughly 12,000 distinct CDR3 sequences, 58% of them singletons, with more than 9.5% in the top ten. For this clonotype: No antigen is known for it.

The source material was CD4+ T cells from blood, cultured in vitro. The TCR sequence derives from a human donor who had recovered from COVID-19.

CDR3 nucleotides: TGTGCCACCAGCAGATCCCGGACAGTAACCCAGCATTTT. This encodes CATSRSRTVTQHF. This sequence joins TRBV15 and TRBJ1-5; D possibly corresponds to TRBD1 (6 bases). Trimming removed 2 bases at V and 11 bases at J, with 13 bases between. Germline assignment: CDR1 LNHNV and CDR2 YYDKDF (reference sequence). The CDR3 is 13 amino acids. Together with reference TRBV15 and TRBJ1-5, the CDR3 gives the full variable domain: DAMVIQNPRYQVTQFGKPVTLSCSQTLNHNVMYWYQQKSSQAPKLLFHYYDKDFNNEADTPDNFQSRRPNTSFCFLDIRSPGLGDTAMYLCATSRSRTVTQHFGDGTRLSIL.